This TCR beta chain comes out of a study of naive and memory T cell subsets. CDR1 is SGHAT and CDR2 is FQDESV in the germline V gene (reference sequence). Trimming at V came to 2 bases and at J to 4 bases, leaving 4 bases not matched to a gene. The length of the CDR3 is 15 residues. An equimolar mix of two oligonucleotides served as the beta constant-region primer for TRBC1 and TRBC2. TCRdb re-called the UMI-ligation and nested PCR reads through MiXCR, storing one row per CDR3 protein. The table has about 21,000 distinct CDR3 sequences, 9.5% to 12% seen once. Study-level results: Over 95% of naive TCR sequences appeared only once after error correction, unlike memory subsets. Expression changes during T cell differentiation may affect RNA-based TCR counts.

This clonotype has just one count. Its specificity is unknown. The clonotype originates from a human donor in good health. Source material: central memory CD8+ T cells from blood. The chain joins TRBV11-1 to TRBJ2-1; 8 bases fit TRBD1. DNA of the CDR3: TGTGCCAGCAGCTTACCGGGACAGGCGTACAATGAGCAGTTCTTC. It translates to CASSLPGQAYNEQFF.